The T cell receptor beta chain under discussion was sequenced for a study of radiotherapy plus CTLA-4 blockade in lung cancer. Study-level information: Among patients, under 20% showed objective responses, and roughly 30% had disease control.

The CDR3 contains 12 residues. Germline V gene sequence: CDR1 MNHEY, CDR2 SVGAGI. Trimming cost V 5 bases and J 6 bases, with 11 bases left between them. In the case of this clone: Its antigen is unknown.

Broader study findings: Response, reportedly, was best predicted by interferon-beta along with early blood T cell clone dynamics.

Sequencing was performed with immunoSEQ multiplex PCR; in TCRdb, only in-frame clones are kept and a portion is missing. The sample lists some 52,000 clones, approximately 79% seen once, with 3.2% in the top ten. The chain uses TRBV6-5 and TRBJ2-7, with D unclear. The TCR comes from a human donor with non-small cell lung cancer who had a partial response to radiotherapy plus ipilimumab. The sample in question was peripheral blood, obtained from a patient treated with radiotherapy plus ipilimumab. The CDR3 DNA is TGTGCCAGCAGTATGACTCTTTCCGAGCAGTACTTC. Protein: CASSMTLSEQYF.